The T cell receptor (beta chain) described here comes from a study of cytomegalovirus exposure and HLA in healthy donors (dated by TCRdb to 2016 to 2017). For the wider study: According to an earlier analysis of around 600 of the donors, about 190 million T cells yielded 95 million to 140 million unique TCR beta sequences and about 300 Gb of sequence data. An early release covering some 640 HLA-typed donors comprised around 300 gigabases of sequencing data and around 85 million unique TCR sequences. Among the roughly 380 genotyped donors, under 90% belonged to the genetic ancestry cluster associated with self-reported Caucasian donors. The aim of the study was to test whether cataloging public T cell receptors could identify signatures of past pathogen exposure. Using immunosequencing, the study profiled T cell repertoires from about 650 subjects and related those repertoires to cytomegalovirus serostatus. Besides the first cohort of about 730 subjects, a separate validation cohort made up of 120 different subjects was used. To predict cytomegalovirus infection status, the study combined high-throughput TCR immunosequencing, statistical association of individual TCRs with disease status, and machine learning. To study patterns of TCR occurrence, a later analysis re-analyzed previously published TCR beta repertoires from 666 donors and added high-resolution HLA genotyping. The later analysis used no new phenotypic data to find candidate immune exposures, relying instead on TCR beta sequences and their occurrence across donors. An earlier analysis of about 620 of the donors applied high-throughput TCR beta sequencing to assess whether each TCR beta V gene segment acted as functional or pseudogenic. Donor age, sex, ethnicity and CMV serostatus were compiled alongside the repertoire data. A later genetic analysis took genome-wide SNP genotypes for 398 of the 666 donors and used that subset as a discovery cohort. Every repertoire in the discovery cohort had been generated on one and the same sequencing platform. HLA typing included class I and class II loci at four-digit resolution. The number of donors typed differed by locus, with roughly 629-640 for A, B, C, DRB1 and DQB1, around 500 for DQA1, 606 for DPA1, and about 450 for DPB1. Several DR-DQ haplotypes were handled as single units for association and clustering, since linkage in the cohort was strong. Among roughly 370 genotyped donors of the cohort, an average of around 240,000 unique TCR beta nucleotide sequences were sequenced per donor, roughly 20% of them non-productive.

The library came from the immunoSEQ multiplex PCR assay. For the multiplex PCR, a mixture combining 60 forward primers for TCR Vbeta segments and 13 reverse primers for TCR Jbeta segments was used. The CDR3 region of rearranged TCR beta genes was amplified from genomic DNA by a multiplex PCR assay. Amplified TCR beta libraries were sequenced as 87-base-pair reads on the Illumina HiSeq System. Per the authors' processing: A later analysis tallied roughly 78 million unique TCR beta chains across the 666 repertoires, and around 12 million of those chains were shared by two or more donors. To remove PCR and sequencing errors, raw reads were error-corrected and collapsed into unique sequences using a nearest-neighbor algorithm that merged closely related sequences. Alignment of CDR3 sequences to IMGT reference sequences was used to assign V, D and J gene segments. For a sequence to be retained, a match of at least six nucleotides was required to both a V gene segment and a J gene segment. Rearrangements were classified as productive when the CDR3 lacked stop codons and remained in frame with V and J, and all other rearrangements were classified as non-productive. Following IMGT convention, CDR3 was defined as the stretch from the second conserved V-encoded cysteine up to the conserved J-encoded phenylalanine. In an earlier analysis of around 570 of the donors, sequences lacking an unambiguous match to a single V gene segment were excluded. An earlier analysis of a few hundred of the donors called V segments functional above 56.7% productive rearrangements and segregating when the between-donor standard deviation exceeded 5%. To diagnose cytomegalovirus status from the catalog of TCR beta chain sequences, a statistical classification framework was built. In a later analysis, V and J genes were assigned by comparing TCR nucleotide sequences against IMGT/GENE-DB human TR gene sequences. The TCRdist pipeline was used in a later analysis to assign CDR3 sequences and most-parsimonious VDJ recombination scenarios. In a later analysis, each TCR beta chain was defined by its CDR3 amino acid sequence together with its V-gene family, and reads without a unique V-gene family were excluded. In a later analysis, nearly 600 highly shared, low-generation-probability nucleotide sequences were removed to address suspected cross-contamination and a sequencing artifact. For each public chain, a later analysis derived a clonal expansion index from normalized ranks of inferred template counts within each repertoire. In a later analysis, generation probabilities were computed with a VDJ recombination model fitted to out-of-frame rearrangements, and the resulting probabilities were checked against IGoR. In a later analysis, hypergeometric tests were used to score TCR-TCR, TCR-HLA and TCR-CMV co-occurrence, with a repertoire-size bias correction applied to TCR pairs. False discovery rates were estimated in a later analysis by permuting HLA or CMV assignments 20 times. A later analysis grouped co-occurring TCRs with DBSCAN, adding TCRdist sequence similarity when clustering within HLA-allele-positive subsets. Repertoires with fewer than 30,000 or more than 120,000 public chains, plus five repertoires with anomalous nucleotide sharing, were excluded from co-occurrence clustering. TCRdb mirrors the immuneACCESS table, restricted to in-frame sequences. Some clones are absent from its copies; in checked studies, under half trace to an unresolved V gene, and the reason for the others is unknown. That table furnishes V, J and clone size, whereas the DNA furnished D and trimming. This sample gives 220,000 or so clones in total; more than 75% of them show up just once. Jointly, the top ten make up roughly 2.5% of the sample.

Study-wide conclusions, independent of this receptor: Linkage disequilibrium might explain the correlated functional status among segregating V segments, but an unknown experimental factor could not be excluded. Three of the identified cytomegalovirus-associated TCR beta chains were confirmed in vitro to be specific for cytomegalovirus antigens. Most CMV-associated TCR beta chains appeared to be HLA-restricted in a later analysis, and the HLA associations seemed to be driven largely by CMV exposure. Several of the top co-occurrence clusters appeared to be linked to parvovirus B19, influenza, CMV and Epstein-Barr virus, according to a later analysis. Broadly in line with IMGT annotations, most TCR beta V segments showed up in productive rearrangements about 87% or about 30% of the time in an earlier analysis of under 700 of the donors. Immune exposure information for the cohort was limited to CMV serostatus. In a later analysis, the rate of TCR association differed among HLA loci, with DRB1 alleles having the most associated TCRs and HLA-C alleles having the fewest. Specific HLA alleles were associated with 15,000 to 20,000 TCR beta sequences at a false discovery rate of 0.05 in a later analysis. The classifier was reported to diagnose cytomegalovirus status with high specificity and sensitivity in both the original cohort and the validation cohort. A later genetic analysis reported fewer N-insertions in productive TCRs among donors in an Asian-associated ancestry cluster than the roughly 700-donor mean. The authors suggested that the approach could potentially be generalized to other disease states and immunological phenotypes. Because counts were too low, seventeen rarely observed V segments, including chromosome 9 orphons, were excluded from the earlier analysis of around 590 of the donors. In a later analysis, HLA-associated TCR beta chains showed more clonal expansion and lower generation probabilities than non-associated chains that were equally common. Most TCR sequences were seen in very few donors, while some public TCRs were found in many individuals. Roughly uniform sequencing depth across donors was assumed in presence/absence analyses, although this assumption may not hold. The study listed 164 TCR beta chains as associated with cytomegalovirus. An association between a missense DCLRE1C variant and V-gene and J-gene trimming of TCR beta chains was found in a later genetic analysis and replicated in an independent cohort. This cohort had only TCR beta chains sequenced, and the lack of alpha or paired-chain data limited which features could be detected. Because some donors lacked HLA typing at each locus, the association tests relied only on the typed subset. When HLA alleles, especially DR and DQ, strongly co-occurred, attributing TCR associations to individual alleles was difficult. A further reported finding was that TCR beta sequences accurately predicted the HLA-A and HLA-B alleles for most subjects in the first cohort. A cluster of highly shared sequence variants was judged likely to represent a technical artifact of the sequencing pipeline. Because the 87-base-pair reads could not distinguish some IMGT-functional V segments, including TRBV6-2 and TRBV6-3, those segments were excluded.

Ends trimmed: V by 5 bases, J by 3 bases; bases unmatched to a gene: 8. The CDR3 numbers 16 residues from cysteine through phenylalanine. Left in the record is the CDR3 DNA by itself, 48 bases read in frame from the first base. The CDR1 and CDR2 encoded by the germline V gene (reference sequence) are MNHEY and SMNVEV. As for this clone: Its specific antigen is unknown. The input lacks base qualities; no much larger clone sits a single base away.

The cohort consisted of 600 to 700 healthy bone marrow donors. At the time of sampling, every cohort member was nominally healthy, though immune exposures that went unrecorded were likely present. The donor tested CMV seronegative, placing the donor among the 350 or so seronegative members of the cohort. A peripheral blood sample was collected from each donor, and TCR beta sequencing was performed on peripheral blood mononuclear cells. Genomic DNA was extracted from the blood cell samples with the Qiagen DNeasy Blood Extraction Kit. The sequencing input was PBMCs. The TCR was taken from a middle-aged woman in good health and CMV-seronegative. The rearranged segments are TRBV27 and TRBJ2-3; 10 bases in the middle match TRBD2. The sequenced DNA is TGTGCCAGCAGTGATCTAGCGGGAGTTTCAACAGATACGCAGTATTTT. Translated, it reads CASSDLAGVSTDTQYF.